Following are 30 T cell receptor beta chains from one sample sequenced in a study of blood T cells in healthy people across ages. Alongside a J-beta primer mix, a sample-barcoded 5' primer served in a second PCR lasting about 7 to 11 cycles. Via MiXCR, TCRdb re-called the 5' RACE reads, giving one row per CDR3 protein. The sample lists some 760,000 distinct CDR3 sequences; just under 25% were seen once. This sample was also put to use in a study of T cells of mothers and their children.

The sample consisted of blood. The receptors come from a boy aged 5-17 years in good health.

The chain combines TRBV10-3 with TRBJ2-4, with D possibly matching TRBD1 (6 bases). The CDR3 has 15 residues. CDR1 ENHRY and CDR2 SYGVKD come from the germline V gene. V was cut by 8 bases and J by 1 base, with 15 bases left in between. The DNA for the CDR3 is TGTGCCATCGGGGGCAGGGATCTGGCCAAAAACATTCAGTACTTC. Translation: CAIGGRDLAKNIQYF.

The gene calls are TRBV9 and TRBJ1-2; D unresolved. CDR1 and CDR2 (germline): SGDLS, YYNGEE. The CDR3 spans 15 residues. V shed 3 bases and J shed 3 bases, with 15 bases lying between them. The CDR3 DNA is TGTGCCAGCAGCGCTCCGGGAGTATCGGACTATGGCTACACCTTC. Protein product: CASSAPGVSDYGYTF.

This clonotype has just a few counts. The genes are TRBV6-5 and TRBJ1-4, with 7 bases fitting TRBD1. Germline V lookup: CDR1 MNHEY, CDR2 SVGAGI. Trimming took 2 bases from V and 0 from J; bases not matched to a gene: 6. The CDR3 has 17 residues. In nucleotides, the CDR3 is TGTGCCAGCAGTTACCGGAGACAGGGCACAACTAATGAAAAACTGTTTTTT. Residues: CASSYRRQGTTNEKLFF.

This clonotype was found a few times. The V and J genes are TRBV7-9 and TRBJ1-2, with 8 bases that match TRBD1. The CDR3 consists of 15 residues. J was trimmed by 2 bases and V by 1 base; bases with no gene match: 3. Germline lookup yields CDR1 SEHNR and CDR2 FQNEAQ (reference sequence). Here the CDR3 DNA reads TGTGCCAGCAGCTTAGACGCAGGGGGCAACTATGGCTACACCTTC. Its translation: CASSLDAGGNYGYTF.

The chain combines TRBV7-9 with TRBJ2-5, with 8 bases lining up with TRBD1. The closer fit of TRBJ2-1 to the DNA end suggests the J call may be wrong. CDR3 length: 15 residues. Germline V lookup: CDR1 SEHNR, CDR2 FQNEAQ (reference sequence). The chain's CDR3 is CASSSNGQGENEQFF. CDR3 coding DNA: TGTGCCAGCAGCTCAAATGGACAGGGAGAAAATGAGCAGTTCTTC.

The chain combines TRBV10-3 with TRBJ2-7; 7 bases agree with TRBD1. J lost 2 bases, V lost 8 bases, and 6 bases had no gene match. Germline V gene sequence: CDR1 ENHRY, CDR2 SYGVKD. This CDR3 region has 13 residues. CDR3 loop: CAIGSDRPYEQYF. CDR3 DNA: TGTGCCATCGGCTCGGACAGGCCCTACGAGCAGTACTTC.

As concerns this clonotype: One junction end does not reproduce the germline sequence, and a read error may be involved. This chain links TRBV7-2 with TRBJ2-2, with no clear D. This CDR3 contains 15 residues. The V gene's germline CDR1 is SGHTA and CDR2 FQGNSA. CDR3 region: CASSLVRRNTGELFF. CDR3 DNA: TGTGCCAGCAGCTTAGTCAGGCGAAACACTGGGGAGCTGTTTTTT.

The chain links TRBV11-2 to TRBJ2-1; 7 nucleotides agree with TRBD1. The CDR3 has 15 amino acids. Germline CDR1 and CDR2: SGHAT and FQNNGV. The J segment lost 4 bases and the V segment lost 6 bases, leaving 9 bases of the junction unmatched. The CDR3 loop is CASRQHRGKYNEQFF. The CDR3 DNA reads as TGTGCCAGCAGACAACACAGGGGTAAATACAATGAGCAGTTCTTC.

This clonotype was seen a few times. The V gene is TRBV27, the J gene TRBJ2-1; D unresolved. CDR1 MNHEY and CDR2 SMNVEV come from the germline V gene (reference sequence). Trimming left V 2 bases short and J 6 bases short, with 8 bases between. The CDR3 is made up of 13 amino acids. The CDR3 region has the DNA TGTGCCAGCAGTTTAGGCCCACGCAATGAGCAGTTCTTC. Its translation is CASSLGPRNEQFF.

This clonotype was detected only a few times. J is TRBJ2-7 and V is TRBV2; unclear D gene. This CDR3 region has 15 residues. CDR1 and CDR2 (germline): SNHLY, FYNNEI. The V gene lost 2 bases and the J gene lost 2 bases, with 13 bases spanning the gap. The CDR3: CASSESPDGPYEQYF. In nucleotides, the CDR3 is TGTGCCAGCAGTGAATCCCCGGACGGCCCCTACGAGCAGTACTTC. Variable domain in full (rest from reference TRBV2 and TRBJ2-7): EPEVTQTPSHQVTQMGQEVILRCVPISNHLYFYWYRQILGQKVEFLVSFYNNEISEKSEIFDDQFSVERPDGSNFTLKIRSTKLEDSAMYFCASSESPDGPYEQYFGPGTRLTVT.

This clonotype was recorded only once. The chain uses TRBV7-9 and TRBJ2-7, with D possibly TRBD2 on 6 matching bases. In germline, CDR1 is SEHNR, CDR2 FQNEAQ (reference sequence). The CDR3 consists of 13 residues. Trimming removed 8 bases from V and 4 bases from J, with 15 bases in between. The CDR3 DNA sequence: TGTGCCAGCCTCACTCAGGAGGGTTACGAGCAGTACTTC. It is translated as CASLTQEGYEQYF.

In its sample, this clonotype was seen a few times. The V call is TRBV6-5, the J call TRBJ1-2, with TRBD1 as a possible D gene (5 bases). V lost 2 bases and J 5 bases, leaving 9 bases between the germline ends. The CDR3 sequence is 13 residues long. Germline values: CDR1 MNHEY, CDR2 SVGAGI. The CDR3 sequence: CASSYQGEYGYTF. In DNA form, the CDR3 reads TGTGCCAGCAGTTACCAAGGGGAATATGGCTACACCTTC.

V and J are TRBV4-1 and TRBJ2-2; D is possibly TRBD1 or TRBD2 (5 bases each). The CDR3 has 16 residues. CDR1 is MGHRA and CDR2 is YSYEKL in the germline V gene. Trimming cost V 0 bases and J 3 bases, with 11 bases left between them. CDR3 in DNA: TGCGCCAGCAGCCAAGATCTGGGACCGTACACCGGGGAGCTGTTTTTT. Its protein is CASSQDLGPYTGELFF.

The J gene is TRBJ1-2, the V gene TRBV20-1; D perhaps matches TRBD1 (6 bases). CDR1 DFQATT and CDR2 SNEGSKA come from the germline V gene (reference sequence). This CDR3 is 12 amino acids long. The CDR3 reads CITGGTNYGYTF. The DNA of the CDR3 is TGCATAACTGGGGGCACAAACTATGGCTACACCTTC.

The rearrangement joins TRBV6-2 or TRBV6-3 to TRBJ1-1, with 9 bases fitting TRBD1. Trimming took 2 bases from V and 5 from J; bases not matched to a gene: 9. Germline CDR1 is MNHEY and CDR2 is SVGEGT. The CDR3 is 16 amino acids. The CDR3 is CASSYHRGTGRTEAFF. CDR3 DNA: TGTGCCAGCAGTTACCATCGAGGGACAGGGAGGACTGAAGCTTTCTTT.

This clonotype was counted only a few times. The rearrangement links TRBV7-9 to TRBJ2-5; D is uncertain. The end of the DNA aligns better with TRBJ2-1, so the J call may be wrong. The CDR3 is made up of 13 amino acids. Germline V gene lookup returns CDR1 SEHNR and CDR2 FQNEAQ (reference sequence). The chain's CDR3 is CASTLDGGNEQFF. For the CDR3, the DNA is TGTGCCAGCACCTTGGACGGTGGCAATGAGCAGTTCTTC.

About this clonotype: At one end the junction does not follow the germline gene, possibly because of a read error. This sequence joins TRBV7-7 and TRBJ2-5; a possible D gene is TRBD1 (5 bases). The CDR3 loop spans 13 amino acids. Germline assignment: CDR1 SSHAT and CDR2 FNYEAQ (reference sequence). This CDR3 is CASSFLRGETQYF. In DNA form, the CDR3 reads TGTGCTAGCAGCTTTTTAAGGGGAGAGACCCAGTACTTC. Variable domain in full (rest from reference TRBV7-7 and TRBJ2-5): GAGVSQSPRYKVTKRGQDVTLRCDPISSHATLYWYQQALGQGPEFLTYFNYEAQPDKSGLPSDRFSAERPEGSISTLTIQRTEQRDSAMYRCASSFLRGETQYFGPGTRLLVL.

This chain links TRBV9 with TRBJ1-1; D call uncertain. V dropped 0 bases and J dropped 3 bases, with 12 bases sitting between them. This CDR3 is built from 15 residues. The germline V gene encodes CDR1 SGDLS and CDR2 YYNGEE. CDR3: CASSVVRRLYTEAFF. The CDR3 DNA is TGTGCCAGCAGCGTAGTTCGACGGTTATACACTGAAGCTTTCTTT.

This clonotype appeared a few times. This chain connects TRBV28 to TRBJ1-4; 7 nucleotides align to TRBD1. The CDR3 is 13 amino acids. From germline, CDR1 is MDHEN and CDR2 SYDVKM. J lost 7 bases, V lost 6 bases, and 5 bases had no gene match. The CDR3, as DNA: TGTGCCAGCAGAAGGGGGCTGGGTGAAAAACTGTTTTTT. Translated: CASRRGLGEKLFF.

This clonotype has only a few counts. The rearrangement uses TRBV24-1 and TRBJ2-4; D is unresolved. This CDR3 contains 12 residues. Germline V gene data show CDR1 as KGHDR and CDR2 as SFDVKD. The V end lost 1 base, the J end lost 8 bases, and 5 bases lay between the germline ends. The CDR3 loop reads CATSDFSDIQYF. The CDR3 nucleotides read TGTGCCACCAGTGATTTCAGCGACATTCAGTACTTC.

This clonotype occurred a few times. The chain recombines TRBV20-1 with TRBJ2-7; 12 nucleotides align to TRBD2. Germline V gene sequence: CDR1 DFQATT, CDR2 SNEGSKA (reference sequence). This CDR3 region has 14 residues. Trimming cost V 6 bases and J 2 bases; bases outside gene matches: 5. The CDR3 nucleotides are TGCAGTGCACCACTAGCGGGAGGTGCCTACGAGCAGTACTTC. Translation: CSAPLAGGAYEQYF.

V gene TRBV5-1 combines with J gene TRBJ2-4, with 7 nucleotides matching TRBD1. The CDR3 has 16 residues. Germline V gives CDR1 SGHRS, CDR2 YFSETQ. V shed 1 base, J shed 0 bases, and the junction held 4 bases outside the gene matches. This CDR3 is CASSLTTGIAKNIQYF. The DNA of the CDR3 is TGCGCCAGCAGCTTGACGACAGGGATAGCCAAAAACATTCAGTACTTC. The entire variable domain, with the rest obtained from reference TRBV5-1 and TRBJ2-4, is as follows: KAGVTQTPRYLIKTRGQQVTLSCSPISGHRSVSWYQQTPGQGLQFLFEYFSETQRNKGNFPGRFSGRQFSNSRSEMNVSTLELGDSALYLCASSLTTGIAKNIQYFGAGTRLSVL.

CDR3 bases: TGCAGCGTTGAAGATCTGAGGGATTCGGAGACCCAGTACTTC. This codes for CSVEDLRDSETQYF. The genes are TRBV29-1 and TRBJ2-5; D possibly corresponds to TRBD2 (5 bases). This CDR3 spans 14 amino acids. The ends were cut back, 0 bases at V and 5 bases at J, with 13 bases in the middle. From germline, CDR1 is SQVTM and CDR2 ANQGSEA.

This rearrangement joins TRBV6-2 or TRBV6-3 to TRBJ2-3; 8 bases match TRBD2. V lost 8 bases and J lost 9; bases outside the gene matches: 16. Germline V gene data show CDR1 as MNHEY and CDR2 as SVGEGT. The CDR3 loop spans 15 amino acids. CDR3 in amino acids: CASAEGGLGHRTQYF. The CDR3 DNA reads as TGTGCCAGCGCCGAGGGGGGACTAGGACACCGAACGCAGTATTTT.

This clonotype was seen a few times. The chain recombines TRBV28 with TRBJ1-2; 8 nucleotides align to TRBD1. The CDR3 consists of 15 residues. The ends lost 6 bases at V and 3 bases at J; junction bases unmatched: 9. Looked up from germline, CDR1 is MDHEN and CDR2 is SYDVKM. For the CDR3, the DNA is TGTGCCAGCAGCTCCCCGACAGGGGTAGACTATGGCTACACCTTC. The encoded protein is CASSSPTGVDYGYTF.

This chain uses TRBV29-1 with TRBJ2-2; D is possibly TRBD1 or TRBD2 (5 bases each). Trimming shortened V by 5 bases and J by 6 bases, and 10 bases separated the two germline ends. Germline V gives CDR1 SQVTM, CDR2 ANQGSEA. CDR3 length: 12 residues. In DNA form, the CDR3 reads TGCAGCGTTCTTCTGGGACCCGGGGAGCTGTTTTTT. It yields the protein CSVLLGPGELFF.

This chain joins TRBV12-3 or TRBV12-4 and TRBJ1-4; D is uncertain. This CDR3 is 13 amino acids long. V lost 7 bases and J lost 8, with 14 bases in between. CDR3 residues: CASTSTTGEKLFF. As DNA, the CDR3 is TGTGCCAGCACTAGTACGACGGGGGAAAAACTGTTTTTT.

This clonotype was seen a handful of times. This chain links TRBV6-2 or TRBV6-3 with TRBJ2-4, with no clear D. Trimming stripped 5 bases from V and 1 base from J, with 6 bases between. CDR3 length: 13 residues. CDR1 MNHEY and CDR2 SVGEGT come from the germline V gene. CDR3 in DNA: TGTGCCAGCAGTCCTTACGCCAAAAACATTCAGTACTTC. As protein: CASSPYAKNIQYF.

This clonotype was counted between two and nine times. This chain uses TRBV6-5 with TRBJ1-2; tentatively, D is TRBD1 (6 bases). V was clipped by 6 bases and J by 3 bases, with 14 bases between them. Germline CDR1 reads MNHEY; CDR2 reads SVGAGI. CDR3 size: 14 residues. The CDR3 coding sequence is TGTGCCAGCAGCCGTCGGACAGCTCACTATGGCTACACCTTC. Translating it yields CASSRRTAHYGYTF.

The CDR3 is CASSQDEGGSRETQYF. CDR3 in DNA: TGCGCCAGCAGCCAAGATGAGGGCGGGAGTCGCGAGACCCAGTACTTC. The rearrangement uses TRBV4-1 and TRBJ2-5, with TRBD2 matching 7 bases. Germline V gene lookup returns CDR1 MGHRA and CDR2 YSYEKL. The CDR3 length is 16 residues. With 0 bases clipped from V and 5 bases from J, the junction kept 9 bases outside the gene matches.